A selection of T cell receptor beta chains follows, all from one sample in a study of CD4+ T cells in melanoma. The table came from immunoSEQ multiplex PCR; TCRdb's copy has only in-frame clones and leaves some out. The data contain more than 12,000 clones, approximately 63% of them singletons. The specimen sequenced was cells from a culture (not recorded whether cultured in vitro). These TCRs come from a human donor with melanoma. The CDR3 runs from the conserved cysteine through the conserved F or W. Clone size appears in some rows only: once, few, many, or a class for an expanded clone.

CDR3 protein	J gene	clone size	V gene
CASSNNLMENTEAFF	TRBJ1-1	NA	TRBV21-1
CASSVNSNYGYTF	TRBJ1-2	NA	TRBV10-2
CASSLVGVPGNTIYF	TRBJ1-3	once	TRBV5-1
CASSLVQGQETQYF	TRBJ2-5	NA	TRBV5-1
CASSPPENTGELFF	TRBJ2-2	NA	TRBV7-3
CASSPPGQGADTGELFF	TRBJ2-2	NA	TRBV11-1
CASSLGGAGRNTIYF	TRBJ1-3	NA	TRBV4-1
CASSEFGVNYGYTF	TRBJ1-2	NA	TRBV25-1
CASSLIGLGGLFF	TRBJ1-4	medium-sized	TRBV5-1
CASSPVTGDGNTIYF	TRBJ1-3	NA	TRBV18
CAISRGPGNTIYF	TRBJ1-3	few	TRBV10-3
CASRMTGSSYEQYF	TRBJ2-7	NA	TRBV6-6
CASSNGSYSPLHF	TRBJ1-6	NA	TRBV5-1
CASSLGLGGEKTEAFF	TRBJ1-1	NA	TRBV7-9
CSVKVAEGYTQYF	TRBJ2-3	once	TRBV29-1
CASSFGQTYEQYF	TRBJ2-7	NA	TRBV11-2
CASTRGGTTLNEQFF	TRBJ2-1	NA	TRBV2
CASSVGFGRTSTDTQYF	TRBJ2-3	NA	TRBV9
CAWSGLGRGDRTQYF	TRBJ2-3	NA	TRBV30
CASSESDPSNQPQHF	TRBJ1-5	NA	TRBV10-2
CASRTQTHTGELFF	TRBJ2-2	NA	TRBV5-1
CATTGQTMNTEAFF	TRBJ1-1	NA	TRBV19
CASSFGTGVSDTQYF	TRBJ2-3	NA	TRBV5-4
CASSYSSGGPHTQYF	TRBJ2-3	NA	TRBV6-5
CASSQPGQGPEQYF	TRBJ2-7	NA	TRBV4-2
CASSYGGASYGYTF	TRBJ1-2	few	TRBV6-6
CASRDQGAASRNTIYF	TRBJ1-3	NA	TRBV7-2
CASSQYLPGTGELFF	TRBJ2-2	NA	TRBV14
CASSQSLYENIQYF	TRBJ2-4	NA	TRBV4-2
CASSVGQMNTEAFF	TRBJ1-1	NA	TRBV9
CASSYGLSETQYF	TRBJ2-5	NA	TRBV6-5
CASSLWTSGGGTDTQYF	TRBJ2-3	NA	TRBV5-1
CASSEGTAYGYTF	TRBJ1-2	NA	TRBV2
CAWMLENMVGTYEQYF	TRBJ2-7	NA	TRBV30
CASSSYRSRDYGYTF	TRBJ1-2	NA	TRBV11-2
CASSPSVQGIKQYF	TRBJ2-7	NA	TRBV2
CASSLGGILTEAFF	TRBJ1-1	NA	TRBV13
CASSVGPSYGYTF	TRBJ1-2	NA	TRBV9
CASSPSKVAGANVLTF	TRBJ2-6	few	TRBV7-3
CASTTASGGAINEQFF	TRBJ2-1	NA	TRBV6-6
CASSLFSRSGNTIYF	TRBJ1-3	NA	TRBV5-6
CASSQEITGTGTGELFF	TRBJ2-2	few	TRBV4-1
CASSPRQGSTEAFF	TRBJ1-1	NA	TRBV11-2
CASSQVGTGLREQYF	TRBJ2-7	NA	TRBV4-1
CASSLPRGMNTEAFF	TRBJ1-1	NA	TRBV5-1
CASSPWGDQGTQYF	TRBJ2-3	NA	TRBV4-1
CASSLHHRGEQYF	TRBJ2-7	few	TRBV6-5
CALEGITKNIQYF	TRBJ2-4	NA	TRBV30
CASRFPGGNGYTF	TRBJ1-2	NA	TRBV6-1
CASRRTGARDGYTF	TRBJ1-2	NA	TRBV5-4
CASSDRNYGYTF	TRBJ1-2	NA	TRBV2
CASSQASGGTKRDEQFF	TRBJ2-1	NA	TRBV4-2
CASSFGISSLYF	TRBJ2-5	NA	TRBV5-5
CASSTTGSSYEQYF	NA	once	TRBV9
CASSVQVKGEAFF	TRBJ1-1	NA	TRBV10-3